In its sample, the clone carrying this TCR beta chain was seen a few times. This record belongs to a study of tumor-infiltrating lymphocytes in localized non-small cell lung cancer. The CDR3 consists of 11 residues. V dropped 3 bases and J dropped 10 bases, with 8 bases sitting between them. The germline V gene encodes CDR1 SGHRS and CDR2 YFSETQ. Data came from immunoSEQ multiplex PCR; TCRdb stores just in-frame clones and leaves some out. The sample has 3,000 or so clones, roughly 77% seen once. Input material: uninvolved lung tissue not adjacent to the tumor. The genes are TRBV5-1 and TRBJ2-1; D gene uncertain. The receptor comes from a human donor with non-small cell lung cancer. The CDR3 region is CASSSPREQFF. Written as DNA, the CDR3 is TGCGCCAGCAGCTCCCCAAGAGAGCAGTTCTTC.